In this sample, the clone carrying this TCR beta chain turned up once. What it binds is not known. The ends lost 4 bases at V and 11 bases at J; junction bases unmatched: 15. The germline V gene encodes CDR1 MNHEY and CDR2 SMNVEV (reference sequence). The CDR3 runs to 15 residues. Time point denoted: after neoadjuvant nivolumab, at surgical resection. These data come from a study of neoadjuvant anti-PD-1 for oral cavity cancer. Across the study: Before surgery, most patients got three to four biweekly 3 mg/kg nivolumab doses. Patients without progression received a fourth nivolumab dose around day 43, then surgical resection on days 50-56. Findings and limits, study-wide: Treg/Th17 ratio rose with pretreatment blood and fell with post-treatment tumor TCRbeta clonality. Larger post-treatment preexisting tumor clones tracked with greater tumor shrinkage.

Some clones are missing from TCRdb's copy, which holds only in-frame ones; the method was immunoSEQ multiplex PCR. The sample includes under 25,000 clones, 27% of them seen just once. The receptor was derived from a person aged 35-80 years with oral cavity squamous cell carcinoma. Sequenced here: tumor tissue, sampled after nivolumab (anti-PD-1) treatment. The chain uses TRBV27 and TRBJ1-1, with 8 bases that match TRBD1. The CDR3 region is CASSWGTVDRGPAFF. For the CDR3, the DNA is TGTGCCAGCAGTTGGGGGACCGTAGACAGGGGTCCGGCTTTCTTT.